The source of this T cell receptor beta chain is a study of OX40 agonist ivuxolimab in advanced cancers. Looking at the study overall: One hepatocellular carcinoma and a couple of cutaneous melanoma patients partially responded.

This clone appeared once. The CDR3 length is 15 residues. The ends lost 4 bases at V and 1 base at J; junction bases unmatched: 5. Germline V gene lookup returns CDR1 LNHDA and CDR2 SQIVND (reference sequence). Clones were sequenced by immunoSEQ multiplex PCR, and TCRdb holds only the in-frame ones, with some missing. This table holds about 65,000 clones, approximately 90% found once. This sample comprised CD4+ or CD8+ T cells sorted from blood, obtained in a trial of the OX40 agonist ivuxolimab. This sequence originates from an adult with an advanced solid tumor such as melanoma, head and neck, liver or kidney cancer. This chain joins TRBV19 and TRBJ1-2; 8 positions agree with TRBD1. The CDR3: CASSTWTGNNYGYTF. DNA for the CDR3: TGTGCCAGTAGTACCTGGACAGGGAATAACTATGGCTACACCTTC.